These 7 T cell receptor beta chains were all obtained from the same sample, sequenced in a study of T cells in Graves' hyperthyroidism and ophthalmopathy. RNA transcripts served as the template for amplifying TCR beta CDR3 regions. Carried out on the TCR CDR3, a first-round RT-PCR used the HTBI primer set. Via MiXCR, TCRdb re-called the multiplex PCR reads, giving one row per CDR3 protein. In the table there are around 700,000 distinct CDR3 sequences, around 19% of which are singletons. Sequencing was performed on blood. The receptors come from a woman aged 50 to 60 with Graves' hyperthyroidism that later progressed to Graves' ophthalmopathy.

Here the CDR3 DNA reads TGTGCCATCAGTGATGTTCCGAGAGACTACACCGGGGAGCTGTTTTTT. This encodes CAISDVPRDYTGELFF. The J gene is TRBJ2-2, the V gene TRBV10-3; D is uncertain. The CDR3 spans 16 residues. V lost 3 bases and J 3 bases, leaving 14 bases between the germline ends. The V gene's germline CDR1 is ENHRY and CDR2 SYGVKD.

The chain recombines TRBV6-2 or TRBV6-3 with TRBJ2-7; the match to TRBD1 covers 9 bases. CDR1 MNHEY and CDR2 SVGEGT come from the germline V gene. The CDR3 length is 15 residues. The V segment lost 6 bases and the J segment 2 bases; nucleotides outside the gene matches: 8. The CDR3 here is CASRGERQGAYEQYF. CDR3 nucleotide sequence: TGTGCCAGCAGGGGAGAAAGACAGGGGGCCTACGAGCAGTACTTC.

The chain recombines TRBV20-1 with TRBJ2-5; 10 positions match TRBD2. The CDR3 loop spans 14 amino acids. Germline CDR1 is DFQATT and CDR2 is SNEGSKA (reference sequence). With V trimmed by 5 bases and J by 7 bases, 10 bases remained unmatched. In DNA form, the CDR3 reads TGCAGTGCTCTCTCACTAGCGGGGCTTGGGACCCAGTACTTC. This codes for CSALSLAGLGTQYF.

V gene TRBV14 combines with J gene TRBJ2-3; possibly TRBD2 for D (6 bases). The V gene's germline CDR1 is SGHDN and CDR2 FVKESK. The CDR3 is 15 residues long. V lost 1 base and J lost 5, with 13 bases in between. CDR3 in amino acids: CASSQVRLAKDTQYF. Here the CDR3 DNA reads TGTGCCAGCAGCCAAGTGCGGCTAGCGAAAGATACGCAGTATTTT.

The chain combines TRBV2 with TRBJ1-6, with TRBD1 matching over 8 bases. This CDR3 spans 14 amino acids. CDR1 is SNHLY and CDR2 is FYNNEI in the germline V gene. V was clipped by 7 bases and J by 7 bases; unmatched bases: 6. CDR3 in amino acids: CASKMDRDNSPLHF. CDR3 nucleotide sequence: TGTGCCAGCAAAATGGACAGGGACAATTCACCCCTCCACTTT.

This clonotype occurred many times. The chain recombines TRBV5-1 with TRBJ1-2; D may be TRBD1 (6 bases). Trimming pared 4 bases from V and 2 bases from J, leaving 24 bases between. Germline-derived CDR1 and CDR2 are SGHRS and YFSETQ. The CDR3 runs to 18 residues. The CDR3 bases are TGCGCCAGCAGCATAGGACTGACAGGCGACCCCGTAAACTATGGCTACACCTTC. Translation gives CASSIGLTGDPVNYGYTF. Full variable domain (remainder filled in from reference TRBV5-1 and TRBJ1-2): KAGVTQTPRYLIKTRGQQVTLSCSPISGHRSVSWYQQTPGQGLQFLFEYFSETQRNKGNFPGRFSGRQFSNSRSEMNVSTLELGDSALYLCASSIGLTGDPVNYGYTFGSGTRLTVV.

This clonotype was found many times. The gene calls are TRBV18 and TRBJ2-6; D unresolved. In germline, CDR1 is KGHSH, CDR2 LQKENI. This CDR3 is built from 15 residues. Trimming stripped 3 bases from V and 0 bases from J, with 6 bases between. The CDR3 spells CASSPDPSGANVLTF. In DNA, the CDR3 is TGTGCCAGCTCACCCGACCCCTCTGGGGCCAACGTCCTGACTTTC.